This TCR beta chain was found in a study of neoadjuvant anti-PD-1 for oral cavity cancer. Time point given: after neoadjuvant nivolumab, at surgical resection. The repertoire was sequenced with immunoSEQ multiplex PCR; TCRdb's copy has only in-frame clones and lacks some. The profile shows roughly 14,000 clones, 60% to 80% of them singletons. The CDR3 loop spans 15 amino acids. V lost 6 bases to trimming and J lost 5 bases; unmatched junction nucleotides: 11. CDR1 is SNHLY, CDR2 FYNNEI, per germline. The J gene is TRBJ1-1, the V gene TRBV2, with 8 bases lining up with TRBD1. Sequencing was performed on PBMCs, taken after nivolumab (anti-PD-1) treatment. This receptor was obtained from a person between 40 and 85 years old with oral cavity squamous cell carcinoma. CDR3 nucleotides: TGTGCCAGCAGACCCTCTTTCAGGGGGCCTACTGAAGCTTTCTTT. Its translation is CASRPSFRGPTEAFF.